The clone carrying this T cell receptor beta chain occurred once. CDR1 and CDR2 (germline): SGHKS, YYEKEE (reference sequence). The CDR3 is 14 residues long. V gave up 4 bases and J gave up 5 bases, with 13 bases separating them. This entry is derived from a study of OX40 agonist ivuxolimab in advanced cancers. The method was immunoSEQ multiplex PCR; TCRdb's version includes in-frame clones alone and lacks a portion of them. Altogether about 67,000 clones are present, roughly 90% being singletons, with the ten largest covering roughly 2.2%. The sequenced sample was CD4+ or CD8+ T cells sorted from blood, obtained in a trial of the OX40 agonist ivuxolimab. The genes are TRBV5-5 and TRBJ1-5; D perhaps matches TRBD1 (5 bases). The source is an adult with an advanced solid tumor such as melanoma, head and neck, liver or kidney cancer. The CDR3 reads CASSPREDHQPQHF. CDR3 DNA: TGTGCCAGCAGCCCCAGGGAGGATCATCAGCCCCAGCATTTT.